This is a list of T cell receptor beta chains from one sample in a study of Graves' ophthalmopathy and Graves' hyperthyroidism. TCRdb redid the calling of the multiplex PCR reads with MiXCR, one entry per CDR3 protein. Here the sample spans some 1.1 million distinct CDR3 sequences, about 36% being singletons. Material for sequencing was peripheral blood or thyroid tissue (not recorded which). Every receptor here comes from an adult man with Graves' hyperthyroidism. Each CDR3 is given with its conserved first and last residue. Each record gives: V gene, D gene, clone size, J gene, CDR3 protein, CDR3 DNA. D genes are given only for firm matches. Clone size is not always given. Where it is, it says once, few, many or a class for expanded clones.

v_call: TRBV7-8
d_call: TRBD1
clone_size: .
j_call: TRBJ2-3
cdr3_aa: CASSGRGFSSTDTQYF
cdr3_nt: TGTGCCAGCAGCGGCAGGGGGTTCTCTAGCACAGATACGCAGTATTTT

v_call: TRBV11-2
d_call: .
clone_size: many
j_call: TRBJ2-6
cdr3_aa: CASSLEGISGANVLTF
cdr3_nt: TGTGCCAGCAGCTTAGAGGGTATCTCTGGGGCCAACGTCCTGACTTTC

v_call: TRBV10-2
d_call: .
clone_size: .
j_call: TRBJ1-4
cdr3_aa: CASRGADNEKLFF
cdr3_nt: TGCGCCAGCCGGGGGGCGGATAATGAAAAACTGTTTTTT

v_call: TRBV14
d_call: TRBD2
clone_size: few
j_call: TRBJ2-7
cdr3_aa: CASSLLTSVSYEQYF
cdr3_nt: TGTGCCAGCAGCCTATTGACTAGCGTCTCCTACGAGCAGTACTTC

v_call: TRBV6-2/TRBV6-3
d_call: .
clone_size: .
j_call: TRBJ2-7
cdr3_aa: CAPGQNPSYEQYF
cdr3_nt: TGTGCACCCGGACAGAATCCCTCCTACGAGCAGTACTTC

v_call: TRBV5-6
d_call: TRBD2
clone_size: .
j_call: TRBJ2-5
cdr3_aa: CASSFSRTSGETQYF
cdr3_nt: TGTGCCAGCAGTTTTAGCCGGACTAGCGGGGAGACCCAGTACTTC

v_call: TRBV14
d_call: .
clone_size: many
j_call: TRBJ2-7
cdr3_aa: CASSPRRLGGEQYF
cdr3_nt: TGTGCCAGCAGCCCCAGGCGCCTGGGTGGCGAGCAGTACTTC

v_call: TRBV20-1
d_call: .
clone_size: many
j_call: TRBJ1-1
cdr3_aa: CSGALRKNTEAFF
cdr3_nt: TGCAGTGGTGCCCTCAGAAAGAACACTGAAGCTTTCTTT

v_call: TRBV18
d_call: .
clone_size: .
j_call: TRBJ2-5
cdr3_aa: CASSPGKGGQETQYF
cdr3_nt: TGTGCCAGCTCACCGGGAAAGGGTGGCCAAGAGACCCAGTACTTC

v_call: TRBV20-1
d_call: TRBD1
clone_size: .
j_call: TRBJ2-5
cdr3_aa: CSAKDRGLRETQYF
cdr3_nt: TGCAGTGCCAAAGACAGGGGGCTTCGGGAGACCCAGTACTTC

v_call: TRBV5-1
d_call: .
clone_size: many
j_call: TRBJ2-7
cdr3_aa: CASSLEVFYEQYF
cdr3_nt: TGCGCCAGCAGCTTGGAGGTCTTCTACGAGCAGTACTTC

v_call: TRBV6-5
d_call: TRBD1
clone_size: few
j_call: TRBJ1-1
cdr3_aa: CASSYSGTAMNTEAFF
cdr3_nt: TGTGCCAGCAGTTACTCCGGGACAGCGATGAACACTGAAGCTTTCTTT

v_call: TRBV10-3
d_call: .
clone_size: many
j_call: TRBJ1-1
cdr3_aa: CAVRLDLNTEAFF
cdr3_nt: TGTGCCGTTCGATTGGATTTGAACACTGAAGCTTTCTTT

v_call: TRBV7-9
d_call: .
clone_size: .
j_call: TRBJ2-5
cdr3_aa: CASSPKGNQPQYF
cdr3_nt: TGTGCCAGCAGCCCCAAGGGCAATCAGCCCCAGTACTTC

v_call: TRBV20-1
d_call: TRBD2
clone_size: once
j_call: TRBJ2-5
cdr3_aa: CGLAGGETQYF
cdr3_nt: TGCGGACTAGCGGGTGGAGAGACCCAGTACTTC

v_call: TRBV7-9
d_call: .
clone_size: many
j_call: TRBJ1-2
cdr3_aa: CASSHEQTLRYGYTF
cdr3_nt: TGTGCCAGCAGCCACGAACAGACCCTTCGTTATGGCTACACCTTC

v_call: TRBV7-8
d_call: .
clone_size: .
j_call: TRBJ2-7
cdr3_aa: CASSSLGQREQYF
cdr3_nt: TGTGCCAGCAGCTCTCTTGGACAGAGAGAGCAGTACTTC

v_call: TRBV11-2
d_call: TRBD2
clone_size: many
j_call: TRBJ2-2
cdr3_aa: CASSSSGTNTGELFF
cdr3_nt: TGTGCCAGCAGCTCTAGCGGGACCAACACCGGGGAGCTGTTTTTT

v_call: TRBV20-1
d_call: .
clone_size: .
j_call: TRBJ1-2
cdr3_aa: CSALAGGTRGYTF
cdr3_nt: TGCAGTGCCCTCGCCGGGGGGACGCGTGGCTACACCTTC

v_call: TRBV10-3
d_call: .
clone_size: many
j_call: TRBJ2-7
cdr3_aa: CAISAGEFSYEQYF
cdr3_nt: TGTGCCATCAGTGCAGGGGAATTCTCCTACGAGCAGTACTTC

v_call: TRBV2
d_call: .
clone_size: .
j_call: TRBJ2-5
cdr3_aa: CASKGAQETQYF
cdr3_nt: TGTGCCAGCAAAGGAGCCCAAGAGACCCAGTACTTC

v_call: TRBV7-6
d_call: .
clone_size: .
j_call: TRBJ2-7
cdr3_aa: CASSARVGQGEQYF
cdr3_nt: TGTGCCAGCAGCGCTCGCGTTGGGCAGGGCGAGCAGTACTTC

v_call: TRBV13
d_call: .
clone_size: .
j_call: TRBJ1-2
cdr3_aa: CASSLGRQANYGYTF
cdr3_nt: TGTGCCAGCAGCTTAGGGAGGCAGGCGAACTATGGCTACACCTTC

v_call: TRBV2
d_call: .
clone_size: many
j_call: TRBJ2-6
cdr3_aa: CASSGQPGANVLTF
cdr3_nt: TGTGCCAGCAGTGGTCAACCTGGGGCCAACGTCCTGACTTTC

v_call: TRBV20-1
d_call: .
clone_size: .
j_call: TRBJ1-5
cdr3_aa: CSARGSGQPQHF
cdr3_nt: TGCAGTGCTAGGGGGAGCGGTCAGCCCCAGCATTTT

v_call: TRBV5-1
d_call: TRBD2
clone_size: few
j_call: TRBJ2-7
cdr3_aa: CASSQGLAGASEQYF
cdr3_nt: TGCGCCAGCAGCCAGGGACTAGCGGGAGCAAGCGAGCAGTACTTC

v_call: TRBV7-3
d_call: TRBD1
clone_size: .
j_call: TRBJ1-1
cdr3_aa: CASSLPPGQGNTEAFF
cdr3_nt: TGTGCCAGCAGTCTCCCGCCGGGACAGGGGAACACTGAAGCTTTCTTT

v_call: TRBV7-2
d_call: TRBD2
clone_size: .
j_call: TRBJ2-7
cdr3_aa: CASSLAGGPCEQYF
cdr3_nt: TGTGCCAGCAGCTTAGCGGGAGGGCCTTGCGAGCAGTACTTC

v_call: TRBV10-3
d_call: TRBD1
clone_size: .
j_call: TRBJ1-5
cdr3_aa: CASAGQGAKNSQHF
cdr3_nt: TGTGCCAGCGCGGGACAGGGGGCGAAAAATTCCCAGCATTTT

v_call: TRBV7-2
d_call: .
clone_size: few
j_call: TRBJ1-5
cdr3_aa: CASSLTVGTSGIETQHF
cdr3_nt: TGTGCCAGCAGCTTAACCGTTGGGACTAGCGGGATCGAGACCCAGCATTTT

v_call: TRBV19
d_call: .
clone_size: .
j_call: TRBJ2-2
cdr3_aa: CASSIKDIGELFF
cdr3_nt: TGTGCCAGTAGTATTAAGGATATCGGGGAGCTGTTTTTT

v_call: TRBV20-1
d_call: TRBD1
clone_size: many
j_call: TRBJ2-5
cdr3_aa: CSASQGVVAAQYF
cdr3_nt: TGCAGTGCTTCACAGGGGGTGGTAGCGGCCCAGTACTTC

v_call: TRBV5-1
d_call: TRBD2
clone_size: .
j_call: TRBJ2-3
cdr3_aa: CASSPGTSGTSTDTQYF
cdr3_nt: TGCGCCAGCAGCCCCGGGACTAGCGGGACTAGCACAGATACGCAGTATTTT

v_call: TRBV5-1
d_call: .
clone_size: .
j_call: TRBJ2-2
cdr3_aa: CASSLHSGELFF
cdr3_nt: TGCGCCAGCAGCTTACATAGCGGGGAGCTGTTTTTT

v_call: TRBV18
d_call: TRBD1
clone_size: .
j_call: TRBJ1-6
cdr3_aa: CASSKDRVSPLHF
cdr3_nt: TGTGCCAGCTCAAAGGACAGGGTTTCACCCCTCCACTTT

v_call: TRBV5-8
d_call: TRBD1
clone_size: .
j_call: TRBJ1-2
cdr3_aa: CASSLGDRGATF
cdr3_nt: TGTGCCAGCAGCTTAGGGGACAGGGGGGCAACCTTC

v_call: TRBV2
d_call: .
clone_size: .
j_call: TRBJ1-3
cdr3_aa: CASNGRWGNTIYF
cdr3_nt: TGTGCCAGCAATGGCCGGTGGGGAAACACCATATATTTT

v_call: TRBV10-3
d_call: .
clone_size: many
j_call: TRBJ1-4
cdr3_aa: CAVSRSGNEKLFF
cdr3_nt: TGTGCCGTGAGTCGAAGTGGTAATGAAAAACTGTTTTTT

v_call: TRBV10-2
d_call: .
clone_size: .
j_call: TRBJ1-5
cdr3_aa: CASSDRVPSNQPQHF
cdr3_nt: TGCGCCAGCAGTGACAGGGTCCCTAGCAATCAGCCCCAGCATTTT

v_call: TRBV11-2
d_call: .
clone_size: many
j_call: TRBJ1-6
cdr3_aa: CASSLVAGTANSPLHF
cdr3_nt: TGTGCCAGCAGCTTAGTCGCCGGGACGGCTAATTCACCCCTCCACTTT

v_call: TRBV7-9
d_call: TRBD2
clone_size: many
j_call: TRBJ2-2
cdr3_aa: CASSPGLDAGELFF
cdr3_nt: TGTGCCAGCAGCCCGGGACTAGATGCCGGGGAGCTGTTTTTT

v_call: TRBV10-3
d_call: TRBD1
clone_size: .
j_call: TRBJ1-2
cdr3_aa: CAISDPGTGGNGYTF
cdr3_nt: TGTGCCATCAGTGACCCTGGGACAGGGGGAAATGGCTACACCTTC

v_call: TRBV7-2
d_call: .
clone_size: .
j_call: TRBJ1-1
cdr3_aa: CASIEGTGIVGTEAFF
cdr3_nt: TGTGCCAGCATCGAGGGAACAGGGATAGTTGGCACTGAAGCTTTCTTT

v_call: TRBV7-2
d_call: .
clone_size: few
j_call: TRBJ2-5
cdr3_aa: CASSLVGQRRSETQYF
cdr3_nt: TGTGCCAGCAGCTTAGTGGGCCAAAGAAGGTCGGAGACCCAGTACTTC

v_call: TRBV6-5
d_call: TRBD1
clone_size: many
j_call: TRBJ1-2
cdr3_aa: CASNDRGSGYGYTF
cdr3_nt: TGTGCCAGCAACGACAGGGGTTCGGGCTATGGCTACACCTTC

v_call: TRBV9
d_call: TRBD1
clone_size: few
j_call: TRBJ1-3
cdr3_aa: CASSVGSRTGINTIYF
cdr3_nt: TGTGCCAGCAGCGTAGGATCCCGGACAGGGATAAACACCATATATTTT

v_call: TRBV10-3
d_call: .
clone_size: few
j_call: TRBJ2-2
cdr3_aa: CAISDSGYGYTGELFF
cdr3_nt: TGTGCCATCAGTGACAGCGGCTATGGCTACACCGGGGAGCTGTTTTTT

v_call: TRBV4-1
d_call: TRBD1
clone_size: many
j_call: TRBJ2-5
cdr3_aa: CASSQGTGKGETQYF
cdr3_nt: TGCGCCAGCAGCCAAGGGACAGGGAAGGGGGAGACCCAGTACTTC

v_call: TRBV29-1
d_call: .
clone_size: many
j_call: TRBJ1-2
cdr3_aa: CSVQGMDGYTF
cdr3_nt: TGCAGCGTTCAGGGGATGGATGGCTACACCTTC

v_call: TRBV29-1
d_call: .
clone_size: .
j_call: TRBJ1-1
cdr3_aa: CSAQEVNTEAFF
cdr3_nt: TGCAGCGCCCAGGAGGTGAACACTGAAGCTTTCTTT

v_call: TRBV14
d_call: .
clone_size: many
j_call: TRBJ2-7
cdr3_aa: CASSDGNEQYF
cdr3_nt: TGTGCCAGCAGCGATGGAAACGAGCAGTACTTC

v_call: TRBV9
d_call: .
clone_size: few
j_call: TRBJ1-6
cdr3_aa: CASSVGQDHSPLHF
cdr3_nt: TGTGCCAGCAGCGTAGGACAGGATCATTCACCCCTCCACTTT

v_call: TRBV4-2
d_call: .
clone_size: .
j_call: TRBJ1-5
cdr3_aa: CASSQDRESQPQHF
cdr3_nt: TGTGCCAGCAGCCAAGACCGGGAGAGTCAGCCCCAGCATTTT